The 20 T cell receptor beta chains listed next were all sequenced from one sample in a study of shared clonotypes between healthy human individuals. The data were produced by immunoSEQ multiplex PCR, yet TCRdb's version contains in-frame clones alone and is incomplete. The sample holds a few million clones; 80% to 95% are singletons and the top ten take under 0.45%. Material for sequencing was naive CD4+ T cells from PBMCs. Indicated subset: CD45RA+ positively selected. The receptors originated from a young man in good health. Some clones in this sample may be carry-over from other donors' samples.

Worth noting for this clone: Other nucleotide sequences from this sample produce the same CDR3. CDR3 amino acids: CASSEALNTEAFF. Written as DNA, the CDR3 is TGTGCCAGCAGTGAAGCGTTGAACACTGAAGCTTTCTTT. V is TRBV6-1 and J is TRBJ1-1; D remains ambiguous. This CDR3 is 13 amino acids long. The germline V and J ends were trimmed by 0 bases and 0 bases, with 2 bases remaining between them. Germline assignment: CDR1 MNHNS and CDR2 SASEGT.

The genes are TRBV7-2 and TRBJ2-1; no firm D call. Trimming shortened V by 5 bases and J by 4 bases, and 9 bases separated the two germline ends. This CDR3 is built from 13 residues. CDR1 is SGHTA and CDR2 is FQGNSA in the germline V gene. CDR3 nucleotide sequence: TGTGCCAGCAGCGCTACTCGTTACAATGAGCAGTTCTTC. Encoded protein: CASSATRYNEQFF.

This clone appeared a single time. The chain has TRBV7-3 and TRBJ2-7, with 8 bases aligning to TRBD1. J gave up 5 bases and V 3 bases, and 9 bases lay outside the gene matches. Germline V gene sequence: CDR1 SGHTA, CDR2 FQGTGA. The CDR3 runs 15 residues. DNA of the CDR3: TGTGCCAGCAGCTTGACAAGACAGGGGCGTAACGAGCAGTACTTC. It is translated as CASSLTRQGRNEQYF.

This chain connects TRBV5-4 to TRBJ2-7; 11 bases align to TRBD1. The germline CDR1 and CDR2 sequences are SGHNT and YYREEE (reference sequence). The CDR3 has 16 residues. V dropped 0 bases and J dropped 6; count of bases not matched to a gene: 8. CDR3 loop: CASSLDLGDRGIEQYF. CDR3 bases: TGTGCCAGCAGCTTGGATCTTGGGGACAGGGGGATCGAGCAGTACTTC.

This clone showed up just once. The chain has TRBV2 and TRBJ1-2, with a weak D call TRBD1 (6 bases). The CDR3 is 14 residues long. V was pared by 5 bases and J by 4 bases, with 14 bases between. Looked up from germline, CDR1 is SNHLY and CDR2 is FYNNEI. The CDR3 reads CASSWQGLGYGYTF. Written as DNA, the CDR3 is TGTGCCAGCAGTTGGCAGGGGCTCGGCTATGGCTACACCTTC.

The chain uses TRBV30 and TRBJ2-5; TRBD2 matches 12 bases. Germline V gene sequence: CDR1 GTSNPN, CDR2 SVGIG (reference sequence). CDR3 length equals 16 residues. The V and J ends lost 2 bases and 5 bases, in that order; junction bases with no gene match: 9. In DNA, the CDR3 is TGTGCCTGGAGTTTACTAGCGGGAGGTCCCATGGAGACCCAGTACTTC. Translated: CAWSLLAGGPMETQYF.

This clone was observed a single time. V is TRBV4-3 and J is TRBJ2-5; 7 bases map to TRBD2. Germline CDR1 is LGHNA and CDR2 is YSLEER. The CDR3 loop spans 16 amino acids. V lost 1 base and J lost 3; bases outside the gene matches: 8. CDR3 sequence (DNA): TGCGCCAGCAGCCAAGGGGGAGGGATTAGTGAAGAGACCCAGTACTTC. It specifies CASSQGGGISEETQYF.

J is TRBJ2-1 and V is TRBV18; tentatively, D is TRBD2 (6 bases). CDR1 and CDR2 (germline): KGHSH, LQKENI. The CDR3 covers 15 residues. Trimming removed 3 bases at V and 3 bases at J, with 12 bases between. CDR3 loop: CASSPSGGGYNEQFF. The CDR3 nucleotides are TGTGCCAGCTCACCTAGCGGTGGAGGCTACAATGAGCAGTTCTTC.

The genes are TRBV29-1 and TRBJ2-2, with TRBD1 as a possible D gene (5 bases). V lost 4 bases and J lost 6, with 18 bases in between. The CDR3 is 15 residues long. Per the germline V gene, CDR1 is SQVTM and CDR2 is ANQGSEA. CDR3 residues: CSVGTILRGSGELFF. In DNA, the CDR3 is TGCAGCGTTGGTACGATTCTTAGGGGCTCCGGGGAGCTGTTTTTT.

CDR3 amino acids: CAWSVQVTDTQYF. For the CDR3, the DNA is TGTGCCTGGAGTGTCCAGGTCACAGATACGCAGTATTTT. This chain joins TRBV30 and TRBJ2-3; D not certain. The germline V gene encodes CDR1 GTSNPN and CDR2 SVGIG (reference sequence). CDR3 length equals 13 residues. Trimming cost V 0 bases and J 2 bases, with 6 bases left between them.

The DNA of the CDR3 is TGTGCCAGCAGCCAAGAACCCCGCTATGGCTACACCTTC. Translated: CASSQEPRYGYTF. This rearrangement joins TRBV14 to TRBJ1-2; D call uncertain. Germline V gene sequence: CDR1 SGHDN, CDR2 FVKESK. This CDR3 region has 13 residues. Trimming removed 0 bases at V and 4 bases at J, with 6 bases between.

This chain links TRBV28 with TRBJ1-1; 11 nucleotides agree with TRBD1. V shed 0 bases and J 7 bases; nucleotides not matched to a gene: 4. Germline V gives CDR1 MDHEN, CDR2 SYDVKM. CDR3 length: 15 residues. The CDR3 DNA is TGTGCCAGCAGTTTATGGAGGACAGGGGGCATTGAAGCTTTCTTT. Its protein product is CASSLWRTGGIEAFF.

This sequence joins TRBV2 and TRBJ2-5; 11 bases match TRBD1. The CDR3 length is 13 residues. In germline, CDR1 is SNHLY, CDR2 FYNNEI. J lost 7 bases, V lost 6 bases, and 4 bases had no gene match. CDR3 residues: CASSAGTGGTQYF. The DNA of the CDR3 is TGTGCCAGCAGCGCCGGGACAGGGGGGACCCAGTACTTC.

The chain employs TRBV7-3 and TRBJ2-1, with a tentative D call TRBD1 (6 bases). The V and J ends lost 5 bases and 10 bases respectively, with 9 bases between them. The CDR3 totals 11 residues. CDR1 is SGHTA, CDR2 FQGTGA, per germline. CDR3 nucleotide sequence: TGTGCCAGCAGCCCCGGGACAGAGCAGTTCTTC. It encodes CASSPGTEQFF.

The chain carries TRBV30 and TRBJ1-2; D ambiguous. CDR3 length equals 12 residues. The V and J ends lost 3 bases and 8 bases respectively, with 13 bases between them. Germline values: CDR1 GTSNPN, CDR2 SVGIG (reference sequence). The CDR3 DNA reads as TGTGCCTGGAGGTCAGAGGGTAAAGGCTACACCTTC. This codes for CAWRSEGKGYTF.

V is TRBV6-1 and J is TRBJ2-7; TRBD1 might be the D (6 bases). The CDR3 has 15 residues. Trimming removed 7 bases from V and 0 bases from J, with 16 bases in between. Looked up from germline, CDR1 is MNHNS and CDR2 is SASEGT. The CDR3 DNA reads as TGTGCCAGCAAAACAGGGAGAACTAACTCCTACGAGCAGTACTTC. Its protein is CASKTGRTNSYEQYF.

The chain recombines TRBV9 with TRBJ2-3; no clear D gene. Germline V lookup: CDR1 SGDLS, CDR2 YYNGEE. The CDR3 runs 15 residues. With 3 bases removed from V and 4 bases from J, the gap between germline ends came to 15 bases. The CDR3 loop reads CASSARVDGADTQYF. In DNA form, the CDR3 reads TGTGCCAGCAGCGCACGGGTGGATGGAGCAGATACGCAGTATTTT. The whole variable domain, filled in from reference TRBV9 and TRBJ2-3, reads DSGVTQTPKHLITATGQRVTLRCSPRSGDLSVYWYQQSLDQGLQFLIQYYNGEERAKGNILERFSAQQFPDLHSELNLSSLELGDSALYFCASSARVDGADTQYFGPGTRLTVL.

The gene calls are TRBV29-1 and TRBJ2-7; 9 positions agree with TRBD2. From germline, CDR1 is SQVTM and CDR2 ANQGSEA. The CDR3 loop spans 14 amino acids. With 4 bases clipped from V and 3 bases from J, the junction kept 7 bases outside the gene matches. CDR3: CSVGSVAGVYEQYF. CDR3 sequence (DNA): TGCAGCGTTGGGTCGGTAGCGGGAGTCTACGAGCAGTACTTC.

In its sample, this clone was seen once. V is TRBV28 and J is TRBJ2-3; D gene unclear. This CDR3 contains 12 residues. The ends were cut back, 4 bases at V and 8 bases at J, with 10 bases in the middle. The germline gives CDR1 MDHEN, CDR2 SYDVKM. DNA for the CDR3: TGTGCCAGCAGTTCCGGTGCTATTACGCAGTATTTT. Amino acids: CASSSGAITQYF.

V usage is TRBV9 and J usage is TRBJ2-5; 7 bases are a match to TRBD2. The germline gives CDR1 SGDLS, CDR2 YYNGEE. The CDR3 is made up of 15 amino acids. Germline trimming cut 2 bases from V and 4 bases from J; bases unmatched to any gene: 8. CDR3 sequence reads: CASSVREGGGETQYF. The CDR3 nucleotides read TGTGCCAGCAGCGTCAGGGAGGGAGGAGGAGAGACCCAGTACTTC.